This is a list of T cell receptor beta chains from one sample in a study of cytomegalovirus exposure and HLA in healthy donors. Sequencing used immunoSEQ multiplex PCR; TCRdb keeps in-frame clones, though not all of them. The top ten hold about 2% of the sample, which has around 110,000 clones, around 89% seen once. Input material: PBMCs. The receptors were gathered from a woman aged 18 to 35 in good health and CMV-seropositive. CDR3s include the opening cysteine and the closing phenylalanine or tryptophan. Each record gives: CDR3 DNA, CDR3 protein, clone size, V gene, D gene, J gene. The D gene is left open where the match is weak. Not all rows give a size; the values are once, few, many and, for expanded clones, a class.

cdr3_nt: TGTGCCAGCAAACTAGCGGGGGGAACCTACGAGCAGTACTTC; cdr3_aa: CASKLAGGTYEQYF; clone_size: NA; v_call: TRBV7-2; d_call: TRBD2; j_call: TRBJ2-7
cdr3_nt: TGTGCCAGCAGCTTAGAGGACACCCTTCGAGGAAACACCATATATTTT; cdr3_aa: CASSLEDTLRGNTIYF; clone_size: once; v_call: TRBV7-2; d_call: NA; j_call: TRBJ1-3
cdr3_nt: TGCGCCAGCAGCCAAGATCAGTCAGGGAACAGGCAGCCCCAGCATTTT; cdr3_aa: CASSQDQSGNRQPQHF; clone_size: NA; v_call: TRBV4-1; d_call: NA; j_call: TRBJ1-5
cdr3_nt: TGTGCCAGCAGTTTCGACAGGGGGCGAGAGACCCAGTACTTC; cdr3_aa: CASSFDRGRETQYF; clone_size: NA; v_call: TRBV5-4; d_call: TRBD1; j_call: TRBJ2-5
cdr3_nt: TGTGCCAGCAGTACCGGCGGGGGGGTACAAGAGACCCAGTACTTC; cdr3_aa: CASSTGGGVQETQYF; clone_size: NA; v_call: TRBV6-5; d_call: TRBD2; j_call: TRBJ2-5
cdr3_nt: TGCAGCGTAGGGACTAGCGGGGCAAATACGCAGTATTTT; cdr3_aa: CSVGTSGANTQYF; clone_size: NA; v_call: TRBV29-1; d_call: TRBD2; j_call: TRBJ2-3
cdr3_nt: TGCGCCAGCAGCCAATACTTGGGGGGATCAGGGGCCAACGTCCTGACTTTC; cdr3_aa: CASSQYLGGSGANVLTF; clone_size: NA; v_call: TRBV4-3; d_call: NA; j_call: TRBJ2-6
cdr3_nt: TGTGCCAGCAGCCCTCAGGGGATCAATGGCTACACCTTC; cdr3_aa: CASSPQGINGYTF; clone_size: once; v_call: TRBV27; d_call: NA; j_call: TRBJ1-2
cdr3_nt: TGTGCCAGCTCACGGACAGGGGGTGAAGCTTTCTTT; cdr3_aa: CASSRTGGEAFF; clone_size: NA; v_call: TRBV18; d_call: TRBD1; j_call: TRBJ1-1
cdr3_nt: TGTGCCAGTGGTACAGGGATAATGAATGAGCAGTTCTTC; cdr3_aa: CASGTGIMNEQFF; clone_size: NA; v_call: TRBV19; d_call: NA; j_call: TRBJ2-1
cdr3_nt: TGTGCCAGCAGCGAGCTAGCGGAACCCTACGAGCAGTACTTC; cdr3_aa: CASSELAEPYEQYF; clone_size: NA; v_call: TRBV6-1; d_call: TRBD2; j_call: TRBJ2-7
cdr3_nt: TGTGCCAGCAGCTTAGGGGACAGGGTGGTTAAGGGCACAGATACGCAGTATTTT; cdr3_aa: CASSLGDRVVKGTDTQYF; clone_size: NA; v_call: TRBV11-2; d_call: TRBD1; j_call: TRBJ2-3
cdr3_nt: TGTGCCAGCAGCTCAAGACTTGCAGATACGCAGTATTTT; cdr3_aa: CASSSRLADTQYF; clone_size: NA; v_call: TRBV9; d_call: NA; j_call: TRBJ2-3
cdr3_nt: TGTGCCAGCAGCCTCGGAGCTCAGGGGGCATCATCTGCGTACTTC; cdr3_aa: CASSLGAQGASSAYF; clone_size: NA; v_call: TRBV14; d_call: TRBD1; j_call: TRBJ2-7
cdr3_nt: TGCAGCGTTGATAGGAGGGAGGCTAGCGGGGCCGGGGAGCAGTTCTTC; cdr3_aa: CSVDRREASGAGEQFF; clone_size: NA; v_call: TRBV29-1; d_call: TRBD2; j_call: TRBJ2-1
cdr3_nt: TGTGCCAGCAGTTTATGGGGAGGGGGGAGCAATCAGCCCCAGCATTTT; cdr3_aa: CASSLWGGGSNQPQHF; clone_size: NA; v_call: TRBV27; d_call: NA; j_call: TRBJ1-5
cdr3_nt: TGCAGCGTTGAAGAAGCGGGGGGGAGGAGAAACATTCAGTACTTC; cdr3_aa: CSVEEAGGRRNIQYF; clone_size: NA; v_call: TRBV29-1; d_call: TRBD2; j_call: TRBJ2-4
cdr3_nt: TGCGCCAGCAGTCTCCAGGAGGGGCCGCTCGATCAGCCCCAGCATTTT; cdr3_aa: CASSLQEGPLDQPQHF; clone_size: NA; v_call: TRBV23-1; d_call: NA; j_call: TRBJ1-5
cdr3_nt: TGTGCCAGCAGCTTCCCGGGGACTAGCGGGGGCCGGAGCTCCTACAATGAGCAGTTCTTC; cdr3_aa: CASSFPGTSGGRSSYNEQFF; clone_size: NA; v_call: TRBV5-4; d_call: TRBD2; j_call: TRBJ2-1
cdr3_nt: TGTGCCAGCAGCCTGGGGGGGCCGCCGGGGACCCAGTACTTC; cdr3_aa: CASSLGGPPGTQYF; clone_size: NA; v_call: TRBV7-6; d_call: NA; j_call: TRBJ2-5
cdr3_nt: TGCGCCAGCAGTGAAGGACAGAGCAATCAGCCCCAGCATTTT; cdr3_aa: CASSEGQSNQPQHF; clone_size: NA; v_call: TRBV10-2; d_call: NA; j_call: TRBJ1-5
cdr3_nt: TGTGCCAGCTCGTCGATACAGCAGGGCAACTCTGGAAACACCATATATTTT; cdr3_aa: CASSSIQQGNSGNTIYF; clone_size: NA; v_call: TRBV18; d_call: NA; j_call: TRBJ1-3
cdr3_nt: TGTGCCAGCAGCCAGGGACAGGGGGCGAACTATGGCTACACCTTC; cdr3_aa: CASSQGQGANYGYTF; clone_size: NA; v_call: TRBV5-4; d_call: TRBD1; j_call: TRBJ1-2
cdr3_nt: TGTGCCAGCAGTTATAGGCGGCTCACAGATACGCAGTATTTT; cdr3_aa: CASSYRRLTDTQYF; clone_size: NA; v_call: TRBV6-5; d_call: NA; j_call: TRBJ2-3
cdr3_nt: TGTGCCAGCAGCCACGGGACTCCGGCTGATTCACCCCTCCACTTT; cdr3_aa: CASSHGTPADSPLHF; clone_size: NA; v_call: TRBV7-9; d_call: NA; j_call: TRBJ1-6
cdr3_nt: TGCAGCGCCACCCAGGGGGGGAACACCGGGGAGCTGTTTTTT; cdr3_aa: CSATQGGNTGELFF; clone_size: NA; v_call: TRBV29-1; d_call: NA; j_call: TRBJ2-2
cdr3_nt: TGTGCCAGCGAGGGAATTCGAAACACCATATATTTT; cdr3_aa: CASEGIRNTIYF; clone_size: NA; v_call: TRBV9; d_call: NA; j_call: TRBJ1-3
cdr3_nt: TGTGCCAGCGGACCCCGGACAGGTGGTGGTAATTCACCCCTCCACTTT; cdr3_aa: CASGPRTGGGNSPLHF; clone_size: few; v_call: TRBV6-6; d_call: TRBD1; j_call: TRBJ1-6
cdr3_nt: TGTGCCAGCAGGGACAGGGGGTCCGCTGAAGCTTTCTTT; cdr3_aa: CASRDRGSAEAFF; clone_size: NA; v_call: TRBV27; d_call: TRBD1; j_call: TRBJ1-1
cdr3_nt: TGTGCCAGCAGAGACTGGGGACACAACTATGGCTACACCTTC; cdr3_aa: CASRDWGHNYGYTF; clone_size: NA; v_call: TRBV5-6; d_call: NA; j_call: TRBJ1-2
cdr3_nt: TGTGCCAGCAGTTTCTACCCAGGGAACTCTAACTATGGCTACACCTTC; cdr3_aa: CASSFYPGNSNYGYTF; clone_size: NA; v_call: TRBV7-9; d_call: NA; j_call: TRBJ1-2
cdr3_nt: TGCGCCAGCAGCTCCGACACCGGGGAGCTGTTTTTT; cdr3_aa: CASSSDTGELFF; clone_size: NA; v_call: TRBV5-1; d_call: NA; j_call: TRBJ2-2
cdr3_nt: TGTGCTAGTGGTGGGGTGAATGCAGGACAAAGTCGGGCCAACGTCCTGACTTTC; cdr3_aa: CASGGVNAGQSRANVLTF; clone_size: NA; v_call: TRBV12-5; d_call: NA; j_call: TRBJ2-6